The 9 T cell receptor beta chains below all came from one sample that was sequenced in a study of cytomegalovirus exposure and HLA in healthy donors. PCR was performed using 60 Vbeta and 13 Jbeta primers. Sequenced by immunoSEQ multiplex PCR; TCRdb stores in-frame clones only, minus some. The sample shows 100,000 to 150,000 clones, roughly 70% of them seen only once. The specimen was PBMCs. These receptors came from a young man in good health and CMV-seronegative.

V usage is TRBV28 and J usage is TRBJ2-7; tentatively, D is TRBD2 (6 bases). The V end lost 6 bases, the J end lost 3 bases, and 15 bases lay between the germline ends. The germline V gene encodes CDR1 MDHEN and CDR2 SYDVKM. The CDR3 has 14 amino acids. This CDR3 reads CASSGTQLSYEQYF. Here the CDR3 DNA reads TGTGCCAGCAGCGGGACTCAGCTAAGCTACGAGCAGTACTTC.

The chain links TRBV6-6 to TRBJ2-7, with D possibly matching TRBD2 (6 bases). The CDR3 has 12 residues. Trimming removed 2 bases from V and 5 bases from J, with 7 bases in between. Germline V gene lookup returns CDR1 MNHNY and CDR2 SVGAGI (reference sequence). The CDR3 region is CASSYAGHEQYF. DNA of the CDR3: TGTGCCAGCAGTTACGCGGGGCACGAGCAGTACTTC.

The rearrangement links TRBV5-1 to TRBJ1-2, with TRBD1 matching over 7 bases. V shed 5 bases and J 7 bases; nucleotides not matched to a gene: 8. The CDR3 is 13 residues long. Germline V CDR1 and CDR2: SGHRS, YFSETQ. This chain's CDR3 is CASRPPGGFGYTF. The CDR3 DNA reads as TGCGCCAGCAGACCCCCAGGGGGTTTTGGCTACACCTTC.

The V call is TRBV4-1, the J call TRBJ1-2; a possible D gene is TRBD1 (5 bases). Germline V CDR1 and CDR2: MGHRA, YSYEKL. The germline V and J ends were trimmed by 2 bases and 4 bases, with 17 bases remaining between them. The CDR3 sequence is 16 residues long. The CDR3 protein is CASSQPTSRVGYGYTF. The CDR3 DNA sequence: TGCGCCAGCAGCCAACCGACGAGCAGGGTGGGCTATGGCTACACCTTC.

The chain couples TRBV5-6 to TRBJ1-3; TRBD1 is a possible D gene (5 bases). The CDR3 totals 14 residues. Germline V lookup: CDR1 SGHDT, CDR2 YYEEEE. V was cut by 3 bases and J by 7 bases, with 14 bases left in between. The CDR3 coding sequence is TGTGCCAGCAGCTACCGGGCAGGGTGGAACACCATATATTTT. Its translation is CASSYRAGWNTIYF.

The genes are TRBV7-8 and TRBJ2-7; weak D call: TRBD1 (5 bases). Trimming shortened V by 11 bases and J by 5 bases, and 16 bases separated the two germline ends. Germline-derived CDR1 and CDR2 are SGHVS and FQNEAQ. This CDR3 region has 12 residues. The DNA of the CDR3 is TGTGCCTCATCCAGGGCGGAAGACGAGCAGTACTTC. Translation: CASSRAEDEQYF.

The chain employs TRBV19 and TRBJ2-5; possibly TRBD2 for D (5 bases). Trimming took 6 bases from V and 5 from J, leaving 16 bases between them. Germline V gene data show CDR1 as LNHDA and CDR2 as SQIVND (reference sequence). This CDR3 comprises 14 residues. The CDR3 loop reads CASSPAGPTETQYF. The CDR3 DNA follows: TGTGCCAGTAGCCCCGCGGGCCCCACCGAGACCCAGTACTTC. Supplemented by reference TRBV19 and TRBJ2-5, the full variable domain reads DGGITQSPKYLFRKEGQNVTLSCEQNLNHDAMYWYRQDPGQGLRLIYYSQIVNDFQKGDIAEGYSVSREKKESFPLTVTSAQKNPTAFYLCASSPAGPTETQYFGPGTRLLVL.

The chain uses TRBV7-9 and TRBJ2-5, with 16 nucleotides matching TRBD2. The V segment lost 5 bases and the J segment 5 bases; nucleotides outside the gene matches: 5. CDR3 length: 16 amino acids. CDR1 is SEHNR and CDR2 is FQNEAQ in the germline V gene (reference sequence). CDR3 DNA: TGTGCCAGCAGCGCGGGACTAGCGGGGGGGCACGAGACCCAGTACTTC. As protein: CASSAGLAGGHETQYF.

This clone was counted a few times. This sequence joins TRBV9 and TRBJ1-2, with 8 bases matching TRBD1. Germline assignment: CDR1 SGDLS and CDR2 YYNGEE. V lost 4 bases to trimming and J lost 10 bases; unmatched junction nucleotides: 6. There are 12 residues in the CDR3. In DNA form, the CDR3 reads TGTGCCAGCAGCCCAGGGGGCGGGCCCTACACCTTC. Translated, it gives CASSPGGGPYTF.